Below, 5 T cell receptor beta chains from the same sample are listed, as sequenced in a study of post-analysis software for immune sequencing data. Broader study findings: Four or five TRBV segments, TRBV5-6, TRBV5-1 and TRBV20-1 among them, were found more frequent in patients than controls.

For these TCRs, the target antigens are not known. TCR beta cDNA libraries included unique molecular identifiers. A single record per CDR3 protein comes from TCRdb applying MiXCR to the PCR reads. The sample includes 750,000 to 950,000 distinct CDR3 sequences, roughly 58% of them seen just once. Sequenced sample: blood. Receptors originate from a girl aged 10 to 17 with multiple sclerosis.

This chain joins TRBV20-1 and TRBJ2-4, with D hard to call. In germline, CDR1 is DFQATT, CDR2 SNEGSKA (reference sequence). The CDR3 consists of 12 residues. V shed 6 bases and J shed 5 bases, with 11 bases lying between them. The CDR3 protein is CSATSWENIQYF. The CDR3 DNA reads TGCAGTGCAACGAGCTGGGAAAACATTCAGTACTTC.

This clonotype was counted between two and nine times. The V call is TRBV6-4, the J call TRBJ2-1; 9 nucleotides align to TRBD2. This CDR3 is 16 amino acids long. Looked up from germline, CDR1 is MRHNA and CDR2 is SNTAGT. The V gene end was trimmed by 3 bases and the J gene end by 6 bases; junction bases not matched to a gene: 9. CDR3 in DNA: TGTGCCAGCAGTGATGGGTTCAGCGGGGGGTCCAATGAGCAGTTCTTC. It encodes CASSDGFSGGSNEQFF.

This clonotype was seen ten or more times. V is TRBV5-4 and J is TRBJ1-2, with D unresolved. The CDR3 covers 12 residues. Germline values: CDR1 SGHNT, CDR2 YYREEE (reference sequence). V gave up 5 bases and J gave up 1 base, with 6 bases separating them. This CDR3 reads CASSLNNYGYTF. The CDR3 DNA reads TGTGCCAGCAGTTTAAATAACTATGGCTACACCTTC.

This clonotype came up a few times. The rearrangement joins TRBV5-1 to TRBJ2-3; the D gene could be TRBD1 or TRBD2 (5 bases each). Germline V CDR1 and CDR2: SGHRS, YFSETQ. The CDR3 loop spans 12 amino acids. Trimming cost V 5 bases and J 5 bases, with 9 bases left between them. The CDR3 spells CASRSGGDTQYF. The CDR3 nucleotides read TGCGCCAGCAGGAGTGGGGGAGATACGCAGTATTTT.

In DNA, the CDR3 is TGTGCCAGCAGCGATCTCTCCGCTTTTTACAATGAGCAGTTCTTC. Residues: CASSDLSAFYNEQFF. The genes are TRBV6-1 and TRBJ2-1; D ambiguous. V was trimmed by 6 bases and J by 4 bases, leaving 16 bases between them. The CDR3 has 15 amino acids. The V gene's germline CDR1 is MNHNS and CDR2 SASEGT.